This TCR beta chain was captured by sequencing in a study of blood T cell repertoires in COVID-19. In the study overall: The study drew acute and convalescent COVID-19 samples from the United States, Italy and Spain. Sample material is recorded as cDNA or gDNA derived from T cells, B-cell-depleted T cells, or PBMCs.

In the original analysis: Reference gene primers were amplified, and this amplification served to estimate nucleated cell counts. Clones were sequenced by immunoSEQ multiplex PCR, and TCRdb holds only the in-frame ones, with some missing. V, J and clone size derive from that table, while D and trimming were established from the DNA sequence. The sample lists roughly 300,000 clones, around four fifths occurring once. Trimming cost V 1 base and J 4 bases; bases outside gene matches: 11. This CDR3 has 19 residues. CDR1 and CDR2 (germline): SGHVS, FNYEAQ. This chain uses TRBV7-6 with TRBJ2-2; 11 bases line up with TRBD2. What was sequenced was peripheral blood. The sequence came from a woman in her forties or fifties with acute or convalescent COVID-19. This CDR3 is CASSLGIAGGPSGTGELFF. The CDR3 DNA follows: TGTGCCAGCAGCTTAGGTATAGCGGGGGGGCCATCGGGCACCGGGGAGCTGTTTTTT.